This T cell receptor beta chain stems from a study of shared clonotypes between healthy human individuals. Points from the study as a whole: With a few donors compared, around 5.4% of naive CD4 clonotypes were shared. The study found lower generation probabilities in non-shared clonotypes than in those shared by all four donors.

V was trimmed by 3 bases and J by 6 bases, leaving 15 bases between them. Per the germline V gene, CDR1 is SGHRS and CDR2 is YFSETQ. This CDR3 has 15 residues. Note on this clone: Its matching antigen is unknown.

Profiling relied on immunoSEQ multiplex PCR, and the TCRdb table lists in-frame clones only, not all of them. Of around 2.3 million clones detected, almost 96% appear once; the ten largest clones hold 0.13%. The sequenced sample consisted of naive CD4+ T cells sorted from blood. The subset denotes: CD45RA+ positively selected. J is TRBJ1-4 and V is TRBV5-1; D is perhaps TRBD1 (5 bases). The receptor comes from a man younger than 35 in good health. The CDR3 protein is CASSWGRSDHEKLFF. CDR3 DNA: TGCGCCAGCAGCTGGGGACGGTCGGACCATGAAAAACTGTTTTTT.